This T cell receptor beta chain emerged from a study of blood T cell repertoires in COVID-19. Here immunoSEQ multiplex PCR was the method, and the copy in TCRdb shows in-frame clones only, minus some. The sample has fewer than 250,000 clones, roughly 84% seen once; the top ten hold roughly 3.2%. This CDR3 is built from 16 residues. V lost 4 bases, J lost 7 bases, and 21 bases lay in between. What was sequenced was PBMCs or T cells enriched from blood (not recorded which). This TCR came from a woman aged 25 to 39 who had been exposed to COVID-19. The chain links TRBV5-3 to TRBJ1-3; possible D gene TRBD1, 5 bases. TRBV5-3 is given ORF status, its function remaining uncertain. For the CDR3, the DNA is TGTGCCAGAAGCCTCTCCGGGGGACGGGTGAGGAACACCATATATTTT. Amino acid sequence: CARSLSGGRVRNTIYF.